A selection of T cell receptor beta chains follows, all from one sample in a study of identical twins. TCRdb independently ran MiXCR on the 5' RACE reads; one entry per CDR3 protein. This sample has 640,000 or so distinct CDR3 sequences, with 5.5% to 6.5% found just once. Source material: naive T cells sorted from blood. The receptors originated from a man younger than 30 in good health. Each CDR3 is given with its conserved first and last residue. D genes are given only for firm matches. Clone size is stated in some rows and not others, as once, few, many or a class when expanded.

v_gene	j_gene	len	d_gene	abundance	CDR3aa	CDR3nt
TRBV24-1	TRBJ1-5	12	-	-	CATSLDGQPQHF	TGTGCCACCAGCCTAGATGGTCAGCCCCAGCATTTT
TRBV15	TRBJ2-3	13	-	many	CATSIRGTDTQYF	TGTGCCACCAGCATACGGGGCACAGATACGCAGTATTTT
TRBV7-9	TRBJ1-5	14	-	few	CASSLFTDDQPQHF	TGTGCCAGCAGCTTGTTCACGGACGATCAGCCCCAGCATTTT
TRBV6-1	TRBJ2-1	15	TRBD2	many	CASRPASGRADEQFF	TGTGCCAGCAGACCGGCTAGCGGGAGGGCCGATGAGCAGTTCTTC
TRBV12-3/TRBV12-4	TRBJ2-1	13	-	-	CASSFWAANEQFF	TGTGCCAGCAGTTTCTGGGCAGCCAATGAGCAGTTCTTC
TRBV4-1	TRBJ2-1	15	TRBD2	many	CASSQIGGRGNEQFF	TGCGCCAGCAGCCAAATTGGCGGGAGGGGCAATGAGCAGTTCTTC
TRBV29-1	TRBJ1-2	11	-	many	CSVEDKSGHTF	TGCAGCGTTGAGGACAAATCGGGACACACCTTC
TRBV7-2	TRBJ2-7	12	-	few	CASSSPRWEQYF	TGTGCCAGCAGCTCCCCTCGGTGGGAGCAGTACTTC
TRBV4-3	TRBJ2-1	13	-	many	CASQPRGASEQFF	TGCGCCAGCCAACCCCGGGGTGCCAGTGAGCAGTTCTTC
TRBV3-1	TRBJ2-7	14	-	-	CASSRGFHSYEQYF	TGTGCCAGCAGCCGGGGATTCCATTCATACGAGCAGTACTTC
TRBV6-5	TRBJ1-2	13	-	few	CASSYSKGGGYTF	TGTGCCAGCAGTTACTCGAAGGGGGGAGGCTACACCTTC
TRBV6-2/TRBV6-3	TRBJ2-7	14	-	-	CASTPEGVYYEQYF	TGTGCCAGCACCCCCGAAGGGGTCTACTACGAGCAGTACTTC
TRBV9	TRBJ2-2	17	TRBD1	many	CASSVTGQPKNTGELFF	TGTGCCAGCAGCGTCACGGGACAGCCTAAGAACACCGGGGAGCTGTTTTTT
TRBV27	TRBJ1-4	14	-	-	CASSLQGHNEKLFF	TGTGCCAGCAGTTTACAGGGCCATAATGAAAAACTGTTTTTT
TRBV6-6	TRBJ2-1	12	TRBD2	-	CASSYTAGGLFF	TGTGCCAGCAGTTACACAGCGGGAGGGCTGTTCTTC
TRBV9	TRBJ2-6	16	-	many	CASSVVADSGANVLTF	TGTGCCAGCAGCGTAGTCGCAGACTCTGGGGCCAACGTCCTGACTTTC
TRBV6-1	TRBJ1-1	13	-	-	CASSEVGEYEAFF	TGTGCCAGCAGTGAAGTCGGGGAGTATGAAGCTTTCTTT
TRBV12-3/TRBV12-4	TRBJ2-5	18	-	many	CASSFTAGIIADQETQYF	TGTGCCAGCAGTTTTACGGCCGGTATCATAGCGGACCAAGAGACCCAGTACTTC
TRBV12-3/TRBV12-4	TRBJ2-5	13	-	many	CASSGGSEETQYF	TGTGCCAGCAGTGGAGGAAGTGAAGAGACCCAGTACTTC
TRBV7-9	TRBJ1-1	15	-	few	CASSLEGPRSTEAFF	TGTGCCAGCAGCTTAGAAGGGCCCCGAAGCACTGAAGCTTTCTTT
TRBV11-3	TRBJ2-2	17	TRBD2	few	CASSPRSSGSGTGELFF	TGTGCCAGCAGCCCCCGATCTAGCGGGAGTGGCACCGGGGAGCTGTTTTTT
TRBV11-2	TRBJ2-2	16	TRBD2	few	CASSLGLAGPPGELFF	TGTGCCAGCAGCCTCGGACTAGCGGGGCCCCCCGGGGAGCTGTTTTTT
TRBV12-3/TRBV12-4	TRBJ2-3	14	-	many	CASSLTGVRDTQYF	TGTGCCAGCAGTTTGACGGGAGTCAGAGATACGCAGTATTTT
TRBV6-2/TRBV6-3	TRBJ2-5	14	-	-	CASSFAQLWETQYF	TGTGCCAGCAGTTTCGCGCAACTATGGGAGACCCAGTACTTC
TRBV6-5	TRBJ2-1	14	TRBD1	many	CASSYQRTGSEQFF	TGTGCCAGCAGTTACCAGAGGACAGGGAGTGAGCAGTTCTTC
TRBV19	TRBJ1-2	11	-	-	CASEQGHGYTF	TGTGCCAGTGAACAGGGCCATGGCTACACCTTC
TRBV7-2	TRBJ1-5	14	-	few	CASSLGWGIQPQHF	TGTGCCAGCAGCCTCGGTTGGGGGATACAGCCCCAGCATTTT
TRBV20-1	TRBJ2-7	13	-	many	CSAVTGTSYEQYF	TGCAGTGCGGTGACAGGGACTTCCTACGAGCAGTACTTC
TRBV5-1	TRBJ2-1	17	TRBD2	-	CASSLSATSALYNDQFF	TGCGCCAGCAGCTTATCAGCGACTAGCGCCCTCTACAATGATCAGTTCTTC
TRBV29-1	TRBJ2-2	12	-	many	CSVYKNTGELFF	TGCAGCGTCTATAAGAACACCGGGGAGCTGTTTTTT
TRBV7-9	TRBJ2-6	16	TRBD1	few	CASSTTGDSGANVLTF	TGTGCCAGCAGCACTACAGGGGACTCTGGGGCCAACGTCCTGACTTTC
TRBV5-6	TRBJ1-2	13	-	many	CASTGHQNYGYTF	TGTGCCAGCACGGGACACCAGAACTATGGCTACACCTTC
TRBV12-3/TRBV12-4	TRBJ1-1	11	-	many	CASIQMTEAFF	TGTGCCAGCATTCAGATGACTGAAGCTTTCTTT
TRBV12-5	TRBJ2-1	13	TRBD1	few	CASAWTGHNEQFF	TGTGCTAGTGCCTGGACAGGTCATAATGAGCAGTTCTTC
TRBV7-8	TRBJ2-3	16	-	-	CASSFAQGYRTDTQYF	TGTGCCAGCAGCTTCGCTCAGGGATATAGGACAGATACGCAGTATTTT
TRBV5-1	TRBJ1-2	14	-	many	CASSLFDGNYGYTF	TGCGCCAGCAGCTTGTTCGACGGGAACTATGGCTACACCTTC
TRBV12-3/TRBV12-4	TRBJ2-1	16	TRBD2	few	CASSFEGLAGNNEQFF	TGTGCCAGCAGTTTCGAGGGACTAGCGGGAAACAATGAGCAGTTCTTC